This T cell receptor beta chain was observed in a study of T cells after yellow fever vaccination. TCRdb recomputed calls from the 5' RACE reads with MiXCR, one row per CDR3 protein. Of 30,000 or so distinct CDR3 sequences detected, more than 6.5% appear once; the ten largest clones hold approximately 23%. The CDR3 extends over 12 amino acids. The germline CDR1 and CDR2 sequences are DFQATT and SNEGSKA (reference sequence). The trim removed 5 bases at V and 5 bases at J, leaving 3 bases unmatched. This clonotype was detected many times. This TCR was recovered from a man aged 18 to 30 who received the YFV17D yellow fever vaccine. The rearrangement joins TRBV20-1 to TRBJ2-7; 10 bases map to TRBD2. The sample consisted of PBMCs, either bulk or a sorted T-cell subset (CD4+, CD8+, memory, or dextramer-sorted; not recorded which), taken on the day of the first yellow fever vaccination. The CDR3, as DNA: TGCAGTGCTCCTCTAGCGGGGGACGAGCAGTACTTC. This gives the protein CSAPLAGDEQYF.